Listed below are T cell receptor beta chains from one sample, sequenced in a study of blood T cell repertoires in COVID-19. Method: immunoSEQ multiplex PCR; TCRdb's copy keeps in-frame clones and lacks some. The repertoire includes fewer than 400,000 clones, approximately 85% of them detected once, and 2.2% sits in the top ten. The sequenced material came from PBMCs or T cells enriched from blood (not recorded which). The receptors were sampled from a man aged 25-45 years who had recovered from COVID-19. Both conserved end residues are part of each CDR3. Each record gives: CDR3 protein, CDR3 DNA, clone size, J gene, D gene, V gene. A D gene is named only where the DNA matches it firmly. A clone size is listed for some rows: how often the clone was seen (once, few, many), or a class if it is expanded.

CDR3 protein: CASSLERYGYTF
CDR3 DNA: TGCGCCAGCAGCTTGGAGAGGTATGGCTACACCTTC
clone size: NA
J gene: TRBJ1-2
D gene: NA
V gene: TRBV5-1

CDR3 protein: CASSNRVLYTEAFF
CDR3 DNA: TGTGCCAGCAGCAACAGGGTCTTGTACACTGAAGCTTTCTTT
clone size: NA
J gene: TRBJ1-1
D gene: NA
V gene: TRBV5-6

CDR3 protein: CAGVRDTSINTIYF
CDR3 DNA: TGTGCCGGTGTCCGGGACACTTCAATAAACACCATATATTTT
clone size: NA
J gene: TRBJ1-3
D gene: NA
V gene: TRBV7-9

CDR3 protein: CASSGLAGETQYF
CDR3 DNA: TGTGCCAGCAGCGGACTAGCGGGGGAGACCCAGTACTTC
clone size: NA
J gene: TRBJ2-5
D gene: TRBD2
V gene: TRBV9

CDR3 protein: CASSPTGGVGYTF
CDR3 DNA: TGTGCCAGCAGCCCGACAGGGGGAGTAGGCTACACCTTC
clone size: NA
J gene: TRBJ1-2
D gene: TRBD1
V gene: TRBV3-1/TRBV3-2

CDR3 protein: CASSESTGGQGNTIYF
CDR3 DNA: TGTGCCAGCAGTGAATCAACCGGGGGACAGGGAAACACCATATATTTT
clone size: NA
J gene: TRBJ1-3
D gene: TRBD1
V gene: TRBV25-1

CDR3 protein: CASSIDGDEKLFF
CDR3 DNA: TGTGCCAGTAGTATAGACGGGGATGAAAAACTGTTTTTT
clone size: NA
J gene: TRBJ1-4
D gene: NA
V gene: TRBV19

CDR3 protein: CASSVDSYSPLHF
CDR3 DNA: TGTGCCAGCAGCGTGGACAGTTATTCACCCCTCCACTTT
clone size: NA
J gene: TRBJ1-6
D gene: NA
V gene: TRBV7-9

CDR3 protein: CATTDRGYNEQFF
CDR3 DNA: TGTGCCACCACGGACAGGGGATACAATGAGCAGTTCTTC
clone size: NA
J gene: TRBJ2-1
D gene: TRBD1
V gene: TRBV24-1

CDR3 protein: CASSLEANYGYTF
CDR3 DNA: TGTGCCAGCAGCCTTGAGGCTAACTATGGCTACACCTTC
clone size: NA
J gene: TRBJ1-2
D gene: NA
V gene: TRBV9

CDR3 protein: CASSFSSNQPQHF
CDR3 DNA: TGTGCCAGCAGCTTCTCTAGCAATCAGCCCCAGCATTTT
clone size: few
J gene: TRBJ1-5
D gene: NA
V gene: TRBV7-2

CDR3 protein: CAISEGVTEAFF
CDR3 DNA: TGTGCCATCAGTGAAGGGGTTACTGAAGCTTTCTTT
clone size: NA
J gene: TRBJ1-1
D gene: NA
V gene: TRBV10-3

CDR3 protein: CASSRNRGGNQPQHF
CDR3 DNA: TGTGCCAGTAGTAGAAACAGGGGGGGTAATCAGCCCCAGCATTTT
clone size: NA
J gene: TRBJ1-5
D gene: TRBD1
V gene: TRBV19

CDR3 protein: CASSLLTRVNTEAFF
CDR3 DNA: TGTGCCAGCAGTCTACTGACGCGGGTGAACACTGAAGCTTTCTTT
clone size: NA
J gene: TRBJ1-1
D gene: NA
V gene: TRBV2

CDR3 protein: CASSNGGSYEQYF
CDR3 DNA: TGTGCCAGTTCGAACGGGGGATCCTACGAGCAGTACTTC
clone size: NA
J gene: TRBJ2-7
D gene: NA
V gene: TRBV7-9

CDR3 protein: CASSRDTEAFF
CDR3 DNA: TGTGCCAGCAGTCGCGACACTGAAGCTTTCTTT
clone size: NA
J gene: TRBJ1-1
D gene: NA
V gene: TRBV9

CDR3 protein: CASSLGQLNTGELFF
CDR3 DNA: TGTGCCAGCAGCTTGGGACAGCTGAACACCGGGGAGCTGTTTTTT
clone size: NA
J gene: TRBJ2-2
D gene: TRBD1
V gene: TRBV11-3

CDR3 protein: CASRTGGPQPQHF
CDR3 DNA: TGTGCCAGCAGAACAGGGGGCCCTCAGCCCCAGCATTTT
clone size: NA
J gene: TRBJ1-5
D gene: TRBD1
V gene: TRBV2

CDR3 protein: CASSPTENIQYF
CDR3 DNA: TGTGCCAGCTCGCCTACCGAAAACATTCAGTACTTC
clone size: NA
J gene: TRBJ2-4
D gene: NA
V gene: TRBV18

CDR3 protein: CASTGDPYNSPLHF
CDR3 DNA: TGTGCCAGTACAGGGGACCCCTATAATTCACCCCTCCACTTT
clone size: NA
J gene: TRBJ1-6
D gene: TRBD1
V gene: TRBV10-3

CDR3 protein: CASSYAGLAPQETQYF
CDR3 DNA: TGTGCCAGCAGTTACGCCGGACTAGCGCCACAAGAGACCCAGTACTTC
clone size: NA
J gene: TRBJ2-5
D gene: TRBD2
V gene: TRBV6-2/TRBV6-3

CDR3 protein: CAWSVRHLRDTEAFF
CDR3 DNA: TGTGCCTGGAGTGTACGCCACCTGAGAGACACTGAAGCTTTCTTT
clone size: NA
J gene: TRBJ1-1
D gene: NA
V gene: TRBV30

CDR3 protein: CASSEGTGATYEQYF
CDR3 DNA: TGCGCCAGCAGTGAGGGGACAGGGGCAACCTACGAGCAGTACTTC
clone size: NA
J gene: TRBJ2-7
D gene: TRBD1
V gene: TRBV10-1

CDR3 protein: CASSISGYSNTEAFF
CDR3 DNA: TGTGCCAGCAGCATTTCAGGGTATTCGAACACTGAAGCTTTCTTT
clone size: NA
J gene: TRBJ1-1
D gene: NA
V gene: TRBV7-8

CDR3 protein: CASSQDYFGTGVDYGYTF
CDR3 DNA: TGCGCCAGCAGCCAAGACTATTTCGGGACAGGGGTTGACTATGGCTACACCTTC
clone size: NA
J gene: TRBJ1-2
D gene: TRBD1
V gene: TRBV4-1

CDR3 protein: CASTRRAFGPIEKLFF
CDR3 DNA: TGTGCCAGCACCCGGAGGGCTTTCGGTCCAATTGAAAAACTGTTTTTT
clone size: NA
J gene: TRBJ1-4
D gene: NA
V gene: TRBV27